This paragraph covers one T cell receptor (beta chain) sequence. The antigen is undetermined. PCR involved 60 Vbeta and 13 Jbeta primers. Method: immunoSEQ multiplex PCR; TCRdb's copy keeps in-frame clones and lacks some. Altogether over 150,000 clones are present, around 78% being singletons, with the ten largest covering about 3.1%. The data were taken from a study of cytomegalovirus exposure and HLA in healthy donors. Study-level results: Exclusion applied to some V segments, including TRBV6-2 and TRBV6-3, as they were indistinguishable. As confirmed in vitro, a few CMV-associated chains were specific for CMV antigens.

This CDR3 is built from 17 residues. Germline CDR1 SGDLS, CDR2 YYNGEE. After removal of 0 bases from V and 5 bases from J, the junction contained 8 bases not matched to a gene. The sequencing sample was made of PBMCs. This TCR was sampled from a woman in her forties or fifties in good health and CMV-seropositive. The chain carries TRBV9 and TRBJ2-5; 12 positions agree with TRBD2. This chain's CDR3 is CASSVGLAGVGEETQYF. DNA for the CDR3: TGTGCCAGCAGCGTAGGACTAGCGGGAGTGGGGGAGGAGACCCAGTACTTC.